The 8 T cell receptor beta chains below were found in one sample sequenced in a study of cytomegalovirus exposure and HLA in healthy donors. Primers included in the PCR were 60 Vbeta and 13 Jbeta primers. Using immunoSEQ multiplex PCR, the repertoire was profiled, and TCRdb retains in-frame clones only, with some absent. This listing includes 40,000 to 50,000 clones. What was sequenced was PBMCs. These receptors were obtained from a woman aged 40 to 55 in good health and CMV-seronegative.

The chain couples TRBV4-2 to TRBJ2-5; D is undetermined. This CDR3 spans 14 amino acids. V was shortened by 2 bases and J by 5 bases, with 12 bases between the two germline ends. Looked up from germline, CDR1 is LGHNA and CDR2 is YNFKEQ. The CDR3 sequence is CASSQRGRLETQYF. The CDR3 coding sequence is TGTGCCAGCAGCCAACGCGGCCGGCTGGAGACCCAGTACTTC.

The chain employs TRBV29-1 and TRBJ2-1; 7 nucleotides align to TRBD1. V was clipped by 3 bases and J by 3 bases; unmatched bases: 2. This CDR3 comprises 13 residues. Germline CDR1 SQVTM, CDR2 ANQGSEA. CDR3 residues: CSVDRDSYNEQFF. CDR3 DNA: TGCAGCGTTGATAGGGACAGCTACAATGAGCAGTTCTTC.

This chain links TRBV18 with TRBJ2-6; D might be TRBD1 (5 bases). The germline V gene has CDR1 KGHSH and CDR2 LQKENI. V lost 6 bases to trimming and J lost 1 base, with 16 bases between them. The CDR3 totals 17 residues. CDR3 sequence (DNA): TGTGCCAGCTCGCTTTCGTCGACAGTTTCTGGGGCCAACGTCCTGACTTTC. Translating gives CASSLSSTVSGANVLTF.

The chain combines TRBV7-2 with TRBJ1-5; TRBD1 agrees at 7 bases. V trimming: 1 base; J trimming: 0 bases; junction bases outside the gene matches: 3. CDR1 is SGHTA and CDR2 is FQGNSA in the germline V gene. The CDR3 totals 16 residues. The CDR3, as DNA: TGTGCCAGCAGCTTAGAGGGGACAGTTAGCAATCAGCCCCAGCATTTT. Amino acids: CASSLEGTVSNQPQHF.

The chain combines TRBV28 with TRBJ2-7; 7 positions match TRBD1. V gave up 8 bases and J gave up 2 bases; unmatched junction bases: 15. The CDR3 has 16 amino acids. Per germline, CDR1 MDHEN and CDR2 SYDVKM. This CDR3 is CASPPHGTELAYEQYF. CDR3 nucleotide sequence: TGTGCCAGCCCCCCCCACGGGACAGAACTTGCCTACGAGCAGTACTTC.

The CDR3 sequence is CASSLVRGMNTEAFF. The CDR3 DNA follows: TGCGCCAGCAGCTTGGTCAGGGGCATGAACACTGAAGCTTTCTTT. This rearrangement joins TRBV5-1 to TRBJ1-1; D is possibly TRBD1 (6 bases). Between the trimmed V and J ends, which lost 0 bases and 0 bases, there was a span of 9 bases. The CDR3 length is 15 residues. In germline, CDR1 is SGHRS, CDR2 YFSETQ.

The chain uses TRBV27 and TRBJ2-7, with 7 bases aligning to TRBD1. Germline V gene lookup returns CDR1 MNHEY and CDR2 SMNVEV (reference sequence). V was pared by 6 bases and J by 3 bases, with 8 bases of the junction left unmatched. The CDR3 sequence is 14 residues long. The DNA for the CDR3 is TGTGCCAGCAGGCGACAGGGTATCCTCTACGAGCAGTACTTC. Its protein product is CASRRQGILYEQYF.

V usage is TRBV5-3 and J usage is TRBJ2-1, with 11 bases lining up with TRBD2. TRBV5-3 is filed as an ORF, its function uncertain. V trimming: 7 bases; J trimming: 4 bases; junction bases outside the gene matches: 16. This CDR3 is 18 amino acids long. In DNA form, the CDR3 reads TGTGCCAGAGGAACGACTTCCGGGACTAGCGGACCTTACAATGAGCAGTTCTTC. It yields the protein CARGTTSGTSGPYNEQFF.